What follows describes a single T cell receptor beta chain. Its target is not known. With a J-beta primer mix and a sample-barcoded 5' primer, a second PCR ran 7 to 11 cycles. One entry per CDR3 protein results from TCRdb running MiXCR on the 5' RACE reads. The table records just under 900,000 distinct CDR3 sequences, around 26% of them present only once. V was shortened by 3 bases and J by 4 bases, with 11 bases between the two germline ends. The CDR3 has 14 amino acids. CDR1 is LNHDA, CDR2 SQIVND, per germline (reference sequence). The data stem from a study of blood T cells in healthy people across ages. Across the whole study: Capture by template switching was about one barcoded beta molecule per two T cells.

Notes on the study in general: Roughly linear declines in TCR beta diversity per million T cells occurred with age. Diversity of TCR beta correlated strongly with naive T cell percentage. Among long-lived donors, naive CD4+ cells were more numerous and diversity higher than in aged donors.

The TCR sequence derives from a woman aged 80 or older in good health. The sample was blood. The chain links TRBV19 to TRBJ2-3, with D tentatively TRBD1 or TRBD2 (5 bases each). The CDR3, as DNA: TGTGCCAGTAGTATCGTCCGGGGACCAGATACGCAGTATTTT. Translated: CASSIVRGPDTQYF.